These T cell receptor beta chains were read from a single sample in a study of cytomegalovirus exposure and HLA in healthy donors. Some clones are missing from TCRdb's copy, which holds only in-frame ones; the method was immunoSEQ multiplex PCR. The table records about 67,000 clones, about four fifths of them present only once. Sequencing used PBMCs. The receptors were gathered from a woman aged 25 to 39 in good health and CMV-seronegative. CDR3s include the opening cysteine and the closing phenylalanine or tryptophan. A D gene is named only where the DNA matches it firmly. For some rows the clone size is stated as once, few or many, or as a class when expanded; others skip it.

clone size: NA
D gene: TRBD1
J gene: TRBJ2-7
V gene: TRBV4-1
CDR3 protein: CASSRFRQGTYEQYF
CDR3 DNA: TGCGCCAGCAGCCGATTCAGACAGGGGACCTACGAGCAGTACTTC

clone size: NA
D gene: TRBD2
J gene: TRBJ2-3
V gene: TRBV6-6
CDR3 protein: CASSYGRGGTDTQYF
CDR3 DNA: TGTGCCAGCAGTTACGGGCGGGGGGGCACAGATACGCAGTATTTT

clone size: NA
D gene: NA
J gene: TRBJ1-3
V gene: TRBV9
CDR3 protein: CASSVATRGNTIYF
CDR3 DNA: TGTGCCAGCAGCGTAGCTACTAGAGGAAACACCATATATTTT

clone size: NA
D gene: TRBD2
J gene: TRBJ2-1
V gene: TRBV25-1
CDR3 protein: CASSEARLAQTYNEQFF
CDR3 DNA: TGTGCCAGCAGTGAGGCTAGACTAGCCCAGACCTACAATGAGCAGTTCTTC

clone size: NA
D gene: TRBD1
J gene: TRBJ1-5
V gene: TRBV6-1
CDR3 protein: CASSVRTGNNPRHF
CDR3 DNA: TGTGCCAGCAGCGTTCGGACAGGTAATAACCCCCGACATTTT

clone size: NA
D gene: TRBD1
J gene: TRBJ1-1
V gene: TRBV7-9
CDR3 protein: CASSLGQGLGEAFF
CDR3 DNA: TGTGCCAGCAGCTTAGGACAGGGGCTTGGTGAAGCTTTCTTT

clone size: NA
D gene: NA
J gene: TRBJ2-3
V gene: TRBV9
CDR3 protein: CASSVVPTTGDTQYF
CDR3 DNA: TGTGCCAGCAGCGTAGTCCCCACGACGGGGGATACGCAGTATTTT

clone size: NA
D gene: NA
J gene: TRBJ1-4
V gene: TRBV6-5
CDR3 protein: CASSYSGTSDEKLFF
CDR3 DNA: TGTGCCAGCAGTTACTCCGGGACATCGGATGAAAAACTGTTTTTT

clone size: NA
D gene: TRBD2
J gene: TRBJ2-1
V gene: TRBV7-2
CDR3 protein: CASSLVVAGEVEQFF
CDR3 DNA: TGTGCCAGCAGCTTAGTGGTAGCGGGAGAGGTTGAGCAGTTCTTC

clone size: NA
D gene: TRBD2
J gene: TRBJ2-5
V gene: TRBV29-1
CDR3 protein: CSVVFPSGEETQYF
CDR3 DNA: TGCAGCGTTGTCTTCCCTAGCGGGGAAGAGACCCAGTACTTC

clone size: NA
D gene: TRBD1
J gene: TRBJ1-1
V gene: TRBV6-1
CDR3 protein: CASKLTGTQNTEAFF
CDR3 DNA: TGTGCCAGCAAATTGACAGGGACCCAGAACACTGAAGCTTTCTTT

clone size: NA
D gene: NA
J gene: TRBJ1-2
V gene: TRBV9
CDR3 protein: CASEAINYGYTF
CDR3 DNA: TGTGCCAGCGAAGCGATTAACTATGGCTACACCTTC

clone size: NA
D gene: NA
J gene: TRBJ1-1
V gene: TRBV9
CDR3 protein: CASSGRGGLGEAFF
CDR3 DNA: TGTGCCAGCAGCGGTAGAGGCGGGCTAGGGGAAGCTTTCTTT

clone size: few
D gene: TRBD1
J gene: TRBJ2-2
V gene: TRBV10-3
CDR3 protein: CAISESRDRNTGELFF
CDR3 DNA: TGTGCCATCAGTGAGAGCAGGGACAGGAACACCGGGGAGCTGTTTTTT

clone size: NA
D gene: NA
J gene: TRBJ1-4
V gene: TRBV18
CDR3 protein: CASSPGDVEKLFF
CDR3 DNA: TGTGCCAGCTCACCAGGAGACGTGGAAAAACTGTTTTTT

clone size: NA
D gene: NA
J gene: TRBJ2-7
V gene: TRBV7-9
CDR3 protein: CASSLGPRDTYEQYF
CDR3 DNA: TGTGCCAGCAGCCTGGGGCCCCGAGACACCTACGAGCAGTACTTC

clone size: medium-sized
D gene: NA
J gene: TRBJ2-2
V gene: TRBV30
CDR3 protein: CAWSDRDTGELFF
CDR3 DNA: TGTGCCTGGAGTGACAGGGACACCGGGGAGCTGTTTTTT

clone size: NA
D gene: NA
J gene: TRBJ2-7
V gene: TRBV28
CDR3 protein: CASERTSLEQYF
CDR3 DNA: TGTGCCAGCGAGCGGACCTCTCTCGAGCAGTACTTC

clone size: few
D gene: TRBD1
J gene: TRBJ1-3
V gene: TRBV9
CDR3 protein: CASSVGADRGGNTIYF
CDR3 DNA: TGTGCCAGCAGCGTAGGAGCAGACAGGGGAGGAAACACCATATATTTT

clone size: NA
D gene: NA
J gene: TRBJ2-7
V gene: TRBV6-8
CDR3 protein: CATSRYEQYF
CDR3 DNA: TGTGCCACTTCCCGGTACGAGCAGTACTTC

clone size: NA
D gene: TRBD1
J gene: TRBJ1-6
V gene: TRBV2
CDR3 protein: CASSSDRGRNSPLHF
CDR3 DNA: TGTGCCAGCAGTTCCGACAGGGGACGGAATTCACCCCTCCACTTT

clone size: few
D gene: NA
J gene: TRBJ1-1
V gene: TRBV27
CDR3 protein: CASSFTEGYTEAFF
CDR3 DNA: TGTGCCAGCAGTTTTACGGAGGGATACACTGAAGCTTTCTTT

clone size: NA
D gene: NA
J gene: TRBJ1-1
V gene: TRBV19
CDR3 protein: CASSRQRNTEAFF
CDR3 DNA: TGTGCCAGTAGTAGACAGCGGAACACTGAAGCTTTCTTT

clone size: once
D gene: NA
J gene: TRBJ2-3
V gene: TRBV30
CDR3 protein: CAWGGWGTDTQYF
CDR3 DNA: TGTGCCTGGGGAGGTTGGGGCACAGATACGCAGTATTTT

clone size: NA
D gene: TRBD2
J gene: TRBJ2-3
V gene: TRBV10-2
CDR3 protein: CASSVGAGDEDTQYF
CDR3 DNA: TGCGCCAGCAGTGTAGGTGCGGGGGATGAAGATACGCAGTATTTT

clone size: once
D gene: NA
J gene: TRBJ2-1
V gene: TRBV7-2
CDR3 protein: CASSLDRANEQFF
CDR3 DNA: TGTGCCAGCAGCTTAGACAGGGCCAATGAGCAGTTCTTC

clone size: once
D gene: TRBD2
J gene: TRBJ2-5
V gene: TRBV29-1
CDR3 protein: CSVESGGRPPYQETQYF
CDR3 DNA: TGCAGCGTTGAAAGCGGGGGCCGACCCCCCTACCAAGAGACCCAGTACTTC

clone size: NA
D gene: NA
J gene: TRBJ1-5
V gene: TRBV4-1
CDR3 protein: CASSQPQQGRNQPQHF
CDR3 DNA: TGCGCCAGCAGCCAACCGCAACAGGGTAGGAACCAGCCCCAGCATTTT

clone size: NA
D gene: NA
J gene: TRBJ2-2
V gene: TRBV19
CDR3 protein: CASSIGGELFF
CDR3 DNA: TGTGCCAGTAGTATCGGCGGGGAGCTGTTTTTT

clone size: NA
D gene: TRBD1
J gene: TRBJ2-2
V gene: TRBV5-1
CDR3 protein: CASSFHRRGIYTGELFF
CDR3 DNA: TGCGCCAGCAGCTTCCACCGCAGGGGGATTTACACCGGGGAGCTGTTTTTT

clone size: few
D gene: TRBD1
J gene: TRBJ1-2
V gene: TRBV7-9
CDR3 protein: CASSLAGDSHYGYTF
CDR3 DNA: TGTGCCAGCAGCTTAGCGGGGGACAGTCACTATGGCTACACCTTC

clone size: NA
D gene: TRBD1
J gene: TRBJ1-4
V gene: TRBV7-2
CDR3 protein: CASSTRQGARSNEKLFF
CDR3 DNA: TGTGCCAGCAGCACTAGACAGGGTGCGCGGTCTAATGAAAAACTGTTTTTT

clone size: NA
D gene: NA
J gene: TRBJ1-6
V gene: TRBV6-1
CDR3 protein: CASSDSTGNSPLHF
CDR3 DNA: TGTGCCAGCAGTGACAGTACGGGGAATTCACCCCTCCACTTT

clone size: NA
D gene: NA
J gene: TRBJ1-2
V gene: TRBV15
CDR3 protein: CATRAGGYTF
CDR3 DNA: TGTGCCACCAGGGCAGGTGGCTACACCTTC

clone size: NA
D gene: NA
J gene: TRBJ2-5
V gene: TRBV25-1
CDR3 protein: CASSDPIGETQYF
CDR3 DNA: TGTGCCAGCAGTGATCCGATCGGTGAGACCCAGTACTTC

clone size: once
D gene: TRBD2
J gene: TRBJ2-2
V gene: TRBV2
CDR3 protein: CASSGEAGGITGELFF
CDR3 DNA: TGTGCCAGCAGTGGGGAGGCGGGGGGGATCACCGGGGAGCTGTTTTTT

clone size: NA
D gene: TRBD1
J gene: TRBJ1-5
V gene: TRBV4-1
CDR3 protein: CASSPGQGGRPQHF
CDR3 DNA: TGCGCCAGCAGCCCCGGACAGGGAGGTCGGCCCCAGCATTTT

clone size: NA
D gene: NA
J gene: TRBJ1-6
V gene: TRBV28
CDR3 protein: CASSSLAGYSPLHF
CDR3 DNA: TGTGCCAGCAGTTCGCTAGCGGGCTATTCACCCCTCCACTTT

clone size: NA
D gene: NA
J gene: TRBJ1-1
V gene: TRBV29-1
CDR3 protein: CSVPGGVNTEAFF
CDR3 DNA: TGCAGCGTACCAGGAGGGGTGAACACTGAAGCTTTCTTT

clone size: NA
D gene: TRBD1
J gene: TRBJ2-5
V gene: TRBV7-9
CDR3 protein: CASSSTGIQETQYF
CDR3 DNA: TGTGCCAGCAGCTCGACAGGGATCCAAGAGACCCAGTACTTC

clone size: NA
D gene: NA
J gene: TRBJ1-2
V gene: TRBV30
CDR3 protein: CAWSELGQTSNYGYTF
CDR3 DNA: TGTGCCTGGAGTGAACTCGGACAGACATCTAACTATGGCTACACCTTC

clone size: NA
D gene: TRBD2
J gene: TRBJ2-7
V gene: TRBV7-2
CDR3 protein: CASSLAASGNSYEQYF
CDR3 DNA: TGTGCCAGCAGCTTAGCGGCTAGCGGAAACTCCTACGAGCAGTACTTC

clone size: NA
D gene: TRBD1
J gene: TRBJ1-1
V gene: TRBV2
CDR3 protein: CASSGQTGRTEAFF
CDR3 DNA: TGTGCCAGCAGTGGGCAGACAGGGCGGACTGAAGCTTTCTTT

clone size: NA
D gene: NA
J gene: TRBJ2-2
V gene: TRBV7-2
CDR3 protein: CASSLGAGVSSGELFF
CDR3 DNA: TGTGCCAGCAGCCTGGGGGCGGGGGTGTCCTCCGGGGAGCTGTTTTTT

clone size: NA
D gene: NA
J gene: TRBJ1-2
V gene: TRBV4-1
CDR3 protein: CASSQDHTRAGGGYTF
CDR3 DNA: TGCGCCAGCAGCCAAGATCATACTAGGGCGGGCGGGGGCTACACCTTC

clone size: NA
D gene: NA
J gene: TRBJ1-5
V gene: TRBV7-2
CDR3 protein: CASSSERYSNQPQHF
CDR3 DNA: TGTGCCAGCAGCTCCGAGCGGTATAGCAATCAGCCCCAGCATTTT

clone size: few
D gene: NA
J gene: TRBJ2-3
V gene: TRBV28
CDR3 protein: CASSQEAADTQYF
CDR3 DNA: TGTGCCAGCAGCCAGGAGGCAGCAGATACGCAGTATTTT

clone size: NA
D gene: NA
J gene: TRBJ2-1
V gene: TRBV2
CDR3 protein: CASRVQGLPSDEQFF
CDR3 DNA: TGTGCCAGCAGAGTACAAGGACTACCGAGCGATGAGCAGTTCTTC

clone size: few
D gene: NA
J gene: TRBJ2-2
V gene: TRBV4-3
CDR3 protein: CASSTSWRDTGELFF
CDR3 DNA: TGCGCCAGCAGTACATCTTGGCGGGACACCGGGGAGCTGTTTTTT

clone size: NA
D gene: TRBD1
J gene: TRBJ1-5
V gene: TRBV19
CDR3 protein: CASRGTVSRAQHF
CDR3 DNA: TGTGCCAGTAGGGGGACAGTGTCAAGGGCACAGCATTTT

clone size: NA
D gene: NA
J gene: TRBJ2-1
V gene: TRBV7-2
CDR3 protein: CASSWGGSRARPYNEQFF
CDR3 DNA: TGTGCCAGCAGCTGGGGGGGCTCTAGAGCTCGCCCTTACAATGAGCAGTTCTTC

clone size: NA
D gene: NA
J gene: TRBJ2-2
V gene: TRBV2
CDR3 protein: CASSGARDSLRRELFF
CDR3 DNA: TGTGCCAGCAGCGGAGCCCGGGACTCCCTCCGACGGGAGCTGTTTTTT

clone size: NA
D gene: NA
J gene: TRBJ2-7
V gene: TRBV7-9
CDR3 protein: CASSLPGLNEQYF
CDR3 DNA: TGTGCCAGCAGCTTACCAGGGTTGAACGAGCAGTACTTC

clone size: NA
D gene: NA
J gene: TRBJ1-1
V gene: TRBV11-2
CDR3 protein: CASSFSGRTAEAFF
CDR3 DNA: TGTGCCAGCAGCTTTTCAGGCCGGACAGCTGAAGCTTTCTTT

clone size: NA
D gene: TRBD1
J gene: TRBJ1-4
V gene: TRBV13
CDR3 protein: CASSLQTGVEKLFF
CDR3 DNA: TGTGCCAGCAGTCTCCAGACAGGGGTTGAAAAACTGTTTTTT

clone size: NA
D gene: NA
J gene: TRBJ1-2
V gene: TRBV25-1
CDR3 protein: CASSDTGKGYGYTF
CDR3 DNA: TGTGCCAGCAGTGATACAGGGAAGGGCTATGGCTACACCTTC

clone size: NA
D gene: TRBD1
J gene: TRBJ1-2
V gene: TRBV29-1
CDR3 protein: CSVDSGQGANYGYTF
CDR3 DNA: TGCAGCGTCGATTCGGGACAGGGAGCTAACTATGGCTACACCTTC